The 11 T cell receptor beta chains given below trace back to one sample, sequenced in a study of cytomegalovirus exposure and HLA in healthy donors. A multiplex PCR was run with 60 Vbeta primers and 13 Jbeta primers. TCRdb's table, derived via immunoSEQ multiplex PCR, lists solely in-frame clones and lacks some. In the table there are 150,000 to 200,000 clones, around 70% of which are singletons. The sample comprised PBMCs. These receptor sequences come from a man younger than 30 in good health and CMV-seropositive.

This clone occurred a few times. The CDR3 is CASSVTVEETQYF. In DNA form, the CDR3 reads TGTGCCAGCAGCGTGACAGTAGAAGAGACCCAGTACTTC. The rearrangement links TRBV7-9 to TRBJ2-5, with D maybe TRBD1 (5 bases). Deletions cut 5 bases from V and 3 bases from J, with 10 bases between. Germline values: CDR1 SEHNR, CDR2 FQNEAQ (reference sequence). The CDR3 totals 13 residues.

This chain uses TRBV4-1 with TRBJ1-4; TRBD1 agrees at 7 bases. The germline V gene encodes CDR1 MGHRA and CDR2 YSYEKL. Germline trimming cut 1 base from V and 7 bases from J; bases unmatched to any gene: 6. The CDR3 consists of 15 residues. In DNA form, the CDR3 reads TGCGCCAGCAGCCAAGGGACAGGTGTAGGTGAAAAACTGTTTTTT. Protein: CASSQGTGVGEKLFF.

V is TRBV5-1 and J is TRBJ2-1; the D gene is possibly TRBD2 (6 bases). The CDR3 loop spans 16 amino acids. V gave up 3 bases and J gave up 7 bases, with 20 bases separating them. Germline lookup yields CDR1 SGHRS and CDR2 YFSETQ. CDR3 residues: CASSWVADLGKNEQFF. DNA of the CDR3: TGCGCCAGCAGCTGGGTAGCGGATCTGGGGAAAAATGAGCAGTTCTTC.

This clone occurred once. CDR3 coding DNA: TGTGCCAGCAGTCCATTGGGCGGGAGGGCTCCAGATACGCAGTATTTT. Its protein is CASSPLGGRAPDTQYF. The V call is TRBV28, the J call TRBJ2-3; 9 positions agree with TRBD2. CDR3 size: 16 residues. Trimming took 5 bases from V and 4 from J; bases not matched to a gene: 10. The germline CDR1 and CDR2 sequences are MDHEN and SYDVKM.

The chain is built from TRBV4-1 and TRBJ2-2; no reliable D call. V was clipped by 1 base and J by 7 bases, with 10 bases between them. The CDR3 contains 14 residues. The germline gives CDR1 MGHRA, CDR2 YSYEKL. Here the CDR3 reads CASSQVVRFGELFF. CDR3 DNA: TGCGCCAGCAGCCAAGTGGTCCGGTTCGGGGAGCTGTTTTTT.

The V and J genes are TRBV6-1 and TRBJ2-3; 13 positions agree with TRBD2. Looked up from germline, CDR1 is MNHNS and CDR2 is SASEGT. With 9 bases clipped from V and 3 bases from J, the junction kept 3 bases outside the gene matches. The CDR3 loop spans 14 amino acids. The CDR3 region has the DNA TGTGCCAGTTCACTAGCGGGAGGGACAGATACGCAGTATTTT. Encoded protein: CASSLAGGTDTQYF.

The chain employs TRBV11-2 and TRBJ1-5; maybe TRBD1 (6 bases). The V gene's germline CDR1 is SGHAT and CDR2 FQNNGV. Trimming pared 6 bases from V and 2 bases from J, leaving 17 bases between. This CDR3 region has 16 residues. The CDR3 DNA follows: TGTGCCAGCAGTTTTAAGGGGGTCGAGGGCAATCAGCCCCAGCATTTT. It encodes CASSFKGVEGNQPQHF.

CDR3 bases: TGTGCCAGCACCTCCGGAGTGAGGAGCAATCAGCCCCAGCATTTT. It yields the protein CASTSGVRSNQPQHF. The rearrangement uses TRBV2 and TRBJ1-5; no definite D call. This CDR3 is built from 15 residues. Germline values: CDR1 SNHLY, CDR2 FYNNEI. The V and J ends lost 7 bases and 1 base respectively, with 14 bases between them.

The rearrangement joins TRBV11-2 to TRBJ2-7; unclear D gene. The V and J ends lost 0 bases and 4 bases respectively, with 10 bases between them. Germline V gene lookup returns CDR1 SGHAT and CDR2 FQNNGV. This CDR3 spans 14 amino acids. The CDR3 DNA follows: TGTGCCAGCAGCTTAGAAGAAACGGGTTACGAGCAGTACGTC. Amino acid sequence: CASSLEETGYEQYV.

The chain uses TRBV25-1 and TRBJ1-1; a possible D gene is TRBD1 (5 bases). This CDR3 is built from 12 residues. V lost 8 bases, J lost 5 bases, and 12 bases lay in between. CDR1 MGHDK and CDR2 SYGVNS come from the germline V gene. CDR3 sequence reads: CASRQGVTEAFF. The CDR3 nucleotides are TGTGCCAGCCGTCAAGGGGTTACTGAAGCTTTCTTT.

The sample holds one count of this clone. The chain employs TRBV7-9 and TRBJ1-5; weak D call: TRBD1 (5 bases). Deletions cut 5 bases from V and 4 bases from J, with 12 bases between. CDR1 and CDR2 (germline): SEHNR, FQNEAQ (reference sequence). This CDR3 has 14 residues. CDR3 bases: TGTGCCAGCAGCGCCGGACGGACAAATCAGCCCCAGCATTTT. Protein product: CASSAGRTNQPQHF.